This TCR beta chain was sequenced for a study of regulatory T cells in long-lasting Graves disease. Study at large: Over-5-year antithyroid drug use with positive TSH receptor antibodies defined persistent Graves' disease in the study.

The ends were cut back, 3 bases at V and 6 bases at J, with 11 bases in the middle. This CDR3 has 14 residues. Germline V CDR1 and CDR2: SGHAT, FQNNGV. Time point reported: persistent/refractory GD, antithyroid drugs over 5 years with positive TRAb. Preparation of the TCR library used RNA extracted from PBMCs. Building of the TCR beta libraries involved iRepertoire HTBI primers and Arm-PCR of CDR3 regions. Each CDR3 protein gets one entry after TCRdb re-called the multiplex PCR reads with MiXCR. The repertoire consists of 400,000 to 500,000 distinct CDR3 sequences, with roughly a fifth occurring once and the leading ten covering around 7%. This clonotype was observed at least ten times. Its antigen remains unidentified. Study-wide results and limits: The small sample size may have reduced accuracy. Persistent Graves' cases showed lower TCR diversity than newly diagnosed cases.

Specimen: peripheral blood mononuclear cells (PBMCs), collected when the disease was refractory, from a patient treated with antithyroid drugs. This chain links TRBV11-2 with TRBJ1-4, with unresolved D. The source is a female donor with Graves disease. The CDR3 region has the DNA TGTGCCAGCAGCTTTATATACAGCTATGAAAAACTGTTTTTT. Its translation: CASSFIYSYEKLFF.